A single sample gave rise to the 28 T cell receptor beta chains below, sequenced in a study of T-cell memory formation after mild COVID-19. TCRdb redid the calling of the 5' RACE reads with MiXCR, one entry per CDR3 protein. This sample has around 430,000 distinct CDR3 sequences, with roughly 15% found just once. Sequencing was done on a sample of PBMCs or a T cell subset sorted from them (not recorded which). Every receptor here comes from a man younger than 35 who had mild COVID-19 (a few samples of this study predate the infection). Cell type and time point are not known.

The chain joins TRBV5-4 to TRBJ2-5; 10 nucleotides match TRBD1. The germline V gene has CDR1 SGHNT and CDR2 YYREEE (reference sequence). J gave up 5 bases and V 3 bases, and 7 bases lay outside the gene matches. The CDR3 is 15 residues long. The CDR3 region is CASSSDRGRGETQYF. For the CDR3, the DNA is TGTGCCAGCAGCTCGGACAGGGGGAGGGGGGAGACCCAGTACTTC.

V and J are TRBV7-9 and TRBJ2-2; a weak D match, TRBD1 (5 bases). Per germline, CDR1 SEHNR and CDR2 FQNEAQ (reference sequence). The CDR3 is made up of 16 amino acids. Trimming left V 2 bases short and J 5 bases short, with 15 bases between. CDR3 residues: CASSLPDIGGTGELFF. The CDR3 region has the DNA TGTGCCAGCAGCTTACCGGACATCGGTGGGACCGGGGAGCTGTTTTTT.

The chain has TRBV7-2 and TRBJ1-2; TRBD1 is a possible D gene (5 bases). CDR3 size: 15 residues. CDR1 SGHTA and CDR2 FQGNSA come from the germline V gene. V shed 5 bases and J shed 6 bases, with 19 bases lying between them. CDR3 residues: CASSPLLGRRDGYTF. The CDR3 region has the DNA TGTGCCAGCAGCCCACTCCTGGGGCGCAGAGATGGCTACACCTTC.

The V call is TRBV5-1, the J call TRBJ2-7; 11 bases map to TRBD2. J lost 7 bases, V lost 5 bases, and 8 bases had no gene match. The CDR3 spans 14 residues. Germline CDR1 and CDR2: SGHRS and YFSETQ. The CDR3 region is CASSVSGGAQEQYV. For the CDR3, the DNA is TGCGCCAGCAGTGTTAGCGGGGGGGCCCAAGAGCAGTACGTC.

This clonotype appeared many times. The chain employs TRBV15 and TRBJ1-2; 7 bases agree with TRBD1. This CDR3 is built from 13 residues. Germline CDR1 is LNHNV and CDR2 is YYDKDF (reference sequence). V lost 3 bases, J lost 4 bases, and 2 bases stayed unmatched. In DNA, the CDR3 is TGTGCCACCAGCAGGGGACAGACCTATGGCTACACCTTC. Protein: CATSRGQTYGYTF.

Many counts were recorded for this clonotype. V gene TRBV11-2 combines with J gene TRBJ2-1; D gene uncertain. The CDR3 has 16 amino acids. Trimming took off 0 bases at V and 0 bases at J, with 9 bases between the two ends. Germline V lookup: CDR1 SGHAT, CDR2 FQNNGV. Here the CDR3 reads CASSLDLSSSYNEQFF. The CDR3 nucleotides read TGTGCCAGCAGCTTAGATCTTTCTAGCTCCTACAATGAGCAGTTCTTC.

The V gene is TRBV9, the J gene TRBJ1-1; D is ambiguous. This CDR3 has 14 amino acids. Germline V gene sequence: CDR1 SGDLS, CDR2 YYNGEE. The V and J ends lost 0 bases and 2 bases respectively, with 8 bases between them. CDR3: CASSVAGANTEAFF. The CDR3 DNA reads as TGTGCCAGCAGCGTAGCCGGAGCCAACACTGAAGCTTTCTTT.

The chain has TRBV7-2 and TRBJ1-5; D remains ambiguous. Trimming pared 5 bases from V and 4 bases from J, leaving 15 bases between. CDR1 is SGHTA, CDR2 FQGNSA, per germline. The CDR3 sequence is 15 residues long. The chain's CDR3 is CASSLNGLPNQPQHF. The CDR3 bases are TGTGCCAGCAGCCTAAACGGCCTACCGAATCAGCCCCAGCATTTT.

This chain connects TRBV6-5 to TRBJ1-4; 9 positions match TRBD1. The germline V gene encodes CDR1 MNHEY and CDR2 SVGAGI. The CDR3 length is 15 residues. With 2 bases clipped from V and 4 bases from J, the junction kept 2 bases outside the gene matches. The chain's CDR3 is CASSYATGGNEKLFF. In DNA form, the CDR3 reads TGTGCCAGCAGTTACGCGACAGGGGGTAATGAAAAACTGTTTTTT.

This clonotype has a count of ten or more. The V gene is TRBV7-9, the J gene TRBJ2-5; TRBD1 matches at 10 bases. The CDR3 is 17 residues long. The ends lost 4 bases at V and 1 base at J; junction bases unmatched: 9. Germline CDR1 reads SEHNR; CDR2 reads FQNEAQ (reference sequence). Here the CDR3 reads CASSSIVGQGTQETQYF. CDR3 DNA sequence: TGTGCCAGCAGCTCAATAGTGGGACAGGGGACCCAAGAGACCCAGTACTTC.

This clonotype has a handful of counts. This sequence joins TRBV27 and TRBJ2-1; D unclear. The V gene lost 6 bases and the J gene lost 7 bases, with 16 bases spanning the gap. This CDR3 region has 14 residues. Germline V gene data show CDR1 as MNHEY and CDR2 as SMNVEV (reference sequence). CDR3 loop: CASRDDVTRNEQFF. The DNA of the CDR3 is TGTGCCAGCAGAGATGACGTAACCCGGAATGAGCAGTTCTTC.

The rearrangement links TRBV19 to TRBJ1-2, with D possibly being TRBD1 (6 bases). V lost 5 bases to trimming and J lost 7 bases, with 17 bases between them. CDR1 and CDR2 (germline): LNHDA, SQIVND (reference sequence). The CDR3 contains 14 residues. The DNA for the CDR3 is TGTGCCAGTAGTCGCCGAACAGGGTTGAGTGGCTACACCTTC. It translates to CASSRRTGLSGYTF. Drawing the rest from reference TRBV19 and TRBJ1-2, the complete variable domain is DGGITQSPKYLFRKEGQNVTLSCEQNLNHDAMYWYRQDPGQGLRLIYYSQIVNDFQKGDIAEGYSVSREKKESFPLTVTSAQKNPTAFYLCASSRRTGLSGYTFGSGTRLTVV.

This clonotype was counted only a few times. The CDR3 DNA follows: TGTGCCAGCAGCGTCGCCGGGACTAGCGGGGGGTCGGATGAGCAGTTCTTC. Amino acid sequence: CASSVAGTSGGSDEQFF. The chain combines TRBV9 with TRBJ2-1; 15 bases line up with TRBD2. Losses at the gene ends were 2 bases for V and 8 bases for J; bases not matched to a gene: 8. The CDR3 sequence is 17 residues long. Germline assignment: CDR1 SGDLS and CDR2 YYNGEE.

The chain joins TRBV20-1 to TRBJ2-1; D is unresolved. The CDR3 is 12 residues long. Trimming took off 3 bases at V and 9 bases at J, with 12 bases between the two ends. Germline V lookup: CDR1 DFQATT, CDR2 SNEGSKA (reference sequence). The CDR3 DNA reads as TGCAGTGCTAGCGGGCGGTCGAGTGAGCAGTTCTTC. Its protein is CSASGRSSEQFF.

This chain links TRBV9 with TRBJ1-5; a weak D match, TRBD1 (5 bases). The length of the CDR3 is 18 residues. Per germline, CDR1 SGDLS and CDR2 YYNGEE. The V end lost 4 bases, the J end lost 1 base, and 21 bases lay between the germline ends. CDR3: CASSFRGPAGMSNQPQHF. For the CDR3, the DNA is TGTGCCAGCAGCTTTAGGGGTCCGGCGGGTATGAGCAATCAGCCCCAGCATTTT.

Here the CDR3 reads CASSARLYSNQPQHF. CDR3 coding DNA: TGTGCCAGCAGTGCCAGATTATATAGCAATCAGCCCCAGCATTTT. This chain uses TRBV27 with TRBJ1-5; unclear D gene. The CDR3 is made up of 15 amino acids. The germline gives CDR1 MNHEY, CDR2 SMNVEV (reference sequence). The V gene lost 5 bases and the J gene lost 0 bases, with 11 bases spanning the gap.

The chain employs TRBV5-6 and TRBJ2-7; 7 bases align to TRBD2. The CDR3 is 16 amino acids. Trimming took 1 base from V and 0 from J; bases not matched to a gene: 7. Germline V gene data show CDR1 as SGHDT and CDR2 as YYEEEE. CDR3 coding DNA: TGTGCCAGCAGCTTGTCGGGGAGGGGAAGCTCCTACGAGCAGTACGTC. Translating gives CASSLSGRGSSYEQYV.

This clonotype has just a few counts. V usage is TRBV12-3 or TRBV12-4 and J usage is TRBJ1-2, with D unresolved. The ends were cut back, 6 bases at V and 4 bases at J, with 15 bases in the middle. This CDR3 has 14 amino acids. The CDR3 coding sequence is TGTGCCAGCAGCCTCGGAGACGGAGTCTATGGCTACACCTTC. Protein: CASSLGDGVYGYTF.

This clonotype has ten or more counts. CDR3 region: CSVTGNYEQYF. The CDR3, as DNA: TGCAGCGTCACAGGGAACTACGAGCAGTACTTC. The chain employs TRBV29-1 and TRBJ2-7, with a possible D match to TRBD1 (6 bases). The germline V gene encodes CDR1 SQVTM and CDR2 ANQGSEA. V shed 6 bases and J shed 3 bases, with 9 bases lying between them. The CDR3 is 11 residues long.

This clonotype has just a few counts. Here the CDR3 reads CASSVFKNTEAFF. The CDR3, as DNA: TGTGCCAGTAGTGTTTTCAAGAACACTGAAGCTTTCTTT. The V gene is TRBV19, the J gene TRBJ1-1; D gene uncertain. Germline V gene sequence: CDR1 LNHDA, CDR2 SQIVND (reference sequence). The CDR3 runs to 13 residues. V dropped 5 bases and J dropped 1 base, with 8 bases sitting between them.

The chain uses TRBV20-1 and TRBJ2-3; D is unclear. Germline assignment: CDR1 DFQATT and CDR2 SNEGSKA (reference sequence). This CDR3 comprises 10 residues. Trimming took off 6 bases at V and 6 bases at J, with 7 bases between the two ends. CDR3 DNA sequence: TGCAGTGCCTTCAGGGATACGCAGTATTTT. Translating gives CSAFRDTQYF.

This clonotype was found a few times. The gene calls are TRBV7-9 and TRBJ2-7; TRBD2 matches 11 bases. The V gene end was trimmed by 8 bases and the J gene end by 4 bases; junction bases not matched to a gene: 1. The germline V gene has CDR1 SEHNR and CDR2 FQNEAQ (reference sequence). The CDR3 is 12 residues long. The CDR3 nucleotides read TGTGCCAGCGGACTAGCGGGTTACGAGCAGTACGTC. Protein: CASGLAGYEQYV.

This chain connects TRBV5-1 to TRBJ1-4; 8 positions match TRBD1. CDR1 and CDR2 from the germline V gene are SGHRS and YFSETQ. This CDR3 has 16 residues. The J segment lost 6 bases and the V segment lost 4 bases, leaving 11 bases of the junction unmatched. The CDR3 DNA follows: TGCGCCAGCAGCCTCGGACAGGGAACGGTCCATGAAAAACTGTTTTTT. Protein product: CASSLGQGTVHEKLFF.

This clonotype appeared a single time. The chain combines TRBV28 with TRBJ2-7; TRBD2 aligns across 7 bases. The V segment lost 5 bases and the J segment 6 bases; nucleotides outside the gene matches: 10. The germline V gene has CDR1 MDHEN and CDR2 SYDVKM. The CDR3 has 14 amino acids. The CDR3 loop reads CASSPRGEQGEQYV. CDR3 in DNA: TGTGCCAGCAGTCCCCGGGGGGAGCAAGGCGAGCAGTACGTC.

The genes are TRBV27 and TRBJ1-5; D is unclear. Germline CDR1 is MNHEY and CDR2 is SMNVEV (reference sequence). V was clipped by 6 bases and J by 7 bases, with 19 bases between them. The CDR3 is 15 residues long. The CDR3, as DNA: TGTGCCAGCAGCCGAATGTCTGGGGAGGGCCAGCCCCAGCATTTT. Protein product: CASSRMSGEGQPQHF.

The rearrangement links TRBV5-1 to TRBJ2-2; 8 positions match TRBD1. From germline, CDR1 is SGHRS and CDR2 YFSETQ. Trimming cost V 4 bases and J 2 bases; bases outside gene matches: 1. The CDR3 sequence is 14 residues long. The CDR3 DNA sequence: TGCGCCAGCAGCGGACAGGGAAACACCGGGGAGCTGTTTTTT. Protein product: CASSGQGNTGELFF.

This sequence joins TRBV5-4 and TRBJ2-2, with 12 positions matching TRBD2. The germline gives CDR1 SGHNT, CDR2 YYREEE (reference sequence). This CDR3 spans 16 amino acids. Unmatched junction bases numbered 9, after V lost 7 bases and J lost 5 bases. The CDR3 DNA reads as TGTGCCAGCGGGGAGGGACTAGCGGGTATGACCGGGGAGCTGTTTTTT. Its translation: CASGEGLAGMTGELFF.

V usage is TRBV5-1 and J usage is TRBJ1-4; D may be TRBD1 (5 bases). CDR1 is SGHRS and CDR2 is YFSETQ in the germline V gene. The CDR3 is 16 residues long. V lost 0 bases, J lost 0 bases, and 9 bases lay in between. The CDR3 DNA sequence: TGCGCCAGCAGCTTGGCCGACAGCACAACTAATGAAAAACTGTTTTTT. Translating it yields CASSLADSTTNEKLFF.